This T cell receptor beta chain was sequenced during a study of beta chain features in type 1 diabetes. What was sequenced were expressed TCRB transcripts, since all of the isolated RNA had been reverse transcribed. TCRdb's copy holds only in-frame clones and misses some; the assay was immunoSEQ multiplex PCR. The sample shows more than 300,000 clones, approximately 16% of them seen only once. This clone was observed a few times. The CDR3 totals 19 residues. Trimming cost V 2 bases and J 2 bases; bases outside gene matches: 16. Germline lookup yields CDR1 GTSNPN and CDR2 SVGIG (reference sequence). The chain employs TRBV30 and TRBJ2-1; 9 bases align to TRBD2. The sequenced sample was naive CD4+ T cells from blood. This clonotype was obtained from a woman aged 18 to 35 in good health. Here the CDR3 reads CAWSLSGRLYRSPYNEQFF. The CDR3 DNA sequence: TGTGCCTGGAGTCTTAGCGGGAGACTTTATCGGTCTCCCTACAATGAGCAGTTCTTC. The full variable domain, completed using reference TRBV30 and TRBJ2-1, is SQTIHQWPATLVQPVGSPLSLECTVEGTSNPNLYWYRQAAGRGLQLLFYSVGIGQISSEVPQNLSASRPQDRQFILSSKKLLLSDSGFYLCAWSLSGRLYRSPYNEQFFGPGTRLTVL.